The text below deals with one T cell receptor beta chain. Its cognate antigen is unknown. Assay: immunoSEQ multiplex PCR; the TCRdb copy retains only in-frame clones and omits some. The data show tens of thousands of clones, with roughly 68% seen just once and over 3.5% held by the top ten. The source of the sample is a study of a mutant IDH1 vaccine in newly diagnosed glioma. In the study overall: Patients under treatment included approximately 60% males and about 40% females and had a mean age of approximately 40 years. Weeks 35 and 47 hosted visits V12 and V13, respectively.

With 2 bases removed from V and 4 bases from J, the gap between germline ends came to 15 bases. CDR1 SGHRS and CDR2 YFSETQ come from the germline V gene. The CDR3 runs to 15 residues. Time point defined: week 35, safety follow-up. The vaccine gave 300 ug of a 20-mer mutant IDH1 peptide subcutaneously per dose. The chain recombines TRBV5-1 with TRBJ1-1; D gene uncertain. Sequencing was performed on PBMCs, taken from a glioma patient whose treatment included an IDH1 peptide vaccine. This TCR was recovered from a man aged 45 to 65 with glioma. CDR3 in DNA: TGCGCCAGCAGCTTCTCTGGAGGCGGAGGCACTGAAGCTTTCTTT. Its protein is CASSFSGGGGTEAFF.